These T cell receptor beta chains were read from a single sample in a study of T-cell reconstitution after alpha-beta-depleted transplantation in children. TCRdb independently ran MiXCR on the PCR reads; one entry per CDR3 protein. The top ten hold roughly two fifths of the sample, which has around 200,000 distinct CDR3 sequences, approximately 17% seen once. The material sequenced was PBMCs, mostly from graft donor cells, taken 360 days after TCRalphabeta/CD19-depleted stem cell transplant. The source of these receptors is a male patient aged 2 to 10 who had a stem cell transplant for acute lymphoblastic leukemia, so the T cells may come from the graft donor. CDR3s include the opening cysteine and the closing phenylalanine or tryptophan. The D gene is left open where the match is weak. Size is omitted from some rows. Given values are once, few, many or a class for expanded clones.

v_gene	j_gene	d_gene	abundance	CDR3nt	CDR3aa
TRBV12-3/TRBV12-4	TRBJ2-7	.	few	TGTGCCAGCAGTTTTGTCCGCGACGAGCAGTACTTC	CASSFVRDEQYF
TRBV6-6	TRBJ1-1	.	few	TGTGCCAGCAGGGGACTGGGTGCGACTGAAGCTTTCTTT	CASRGLGATEAFF
TRBV3-1	TRBJ1-2	.	.	TGTGCCAGCAGCCAAGACGTGTTCGGTGGCTACACCTTC	CASSQDVFGGYTF
TRBV30	TRBJ2-1	TRBD1	few	TGTGCCTGGTTCCCTCTTGGACAGGGGGGGTACAATGAGCAGTTCTTC	CAWFPLGQGGYNEQFF
TRBV9	TRBJ2-2	.	few	TGTGCCAGCAGCGTAGCTCTTCACGGGGCGCAAGCCGGGGAGCTGTTTTTT	CASSVALHGAQAGELFF
TRBV7-9	TRBJ1-1	.	few	TGTGCCAGCAGCAGAGACGTAGGAGGTAACACTGAAGCTTTCTTT	CASSRDVGGNTEAFF
TRBV5-1	TRBJ2-7	TRBD1	few	TGCGCCAGCAGTCGCCACCGGGACAGGTCCTACGAGCAGTACTTC	CASSRHRDRSYEQYF
TRBV7-2	TRBJ2-3	.	few	TGTGCCTCTGTTGCGGGATCGACAGATACGCAGTATTTT	CASVAGSTDTQYF
TRBV7-9	TRBJ2-7	.	few	TGTGCCAGCAGCTCATATCAGGGACTTTACTCCTACGAGCAGTACTTC	CASSSYQGLYSYEQYF
TRBV20-1	TRBJ1-1	.	few	TGCAGTGCTAAGGGGGGGGGCGCGAAGGACACTGAAGCTTTCTTT	CSAKGGGAKDTEAFF
TRBV20-1	TRBJ2-7	.	.	TGCAGTGCGCAGACCAGTGATCTCTACGAGCAGTACTTC	CSAQTSDLYEQYF
TRBV3-1	TRBJ2-7	TRBD1	few	TGTGCCAGCGGCAATAGGGACAGACCCTACGAGCAGTACTTC	CASGNRDRPYEQYF
TRBV7-9	TRBJ2-7	TRBD2	few	TGTGCCAGCAGCTCGGGGGGACGATCCTCCAACGAGCAGTACTTC	CASSSGGRSSNEQYF
TRBV18	TRBJ2-3	.	few	.	CASEQFFADTQYF
TRBV20-1	TRBJ2-7	.	.	TGCAGTGCTATCAGGGCGTCCTACGAGCAGTACTTC	CSAIRASYEQYF
TRBV7-9	TRBJ2-7	TRBD1	few	TGTGCCAGCAGAATAAAATGGACAGGGGGCTGGAAGCAGTACTTC	CASRIKWTGGWKQYF
TRBV10-3	TRBJ2-1	TRBD1	few	TGTGCCATCAGTGAGTCCTTGACAGGGGGTTTCAATGAGCAGTTCTTC	CAISESLTGGFNEQFF
TRBV4-1	TRBJ2-3	.	few	TGCGCCAGCAGCCAAGTGGTGACAGGCAATAAAGATACGCAGTATTTT	CASSQVVTGNKDTQYF
TRBV5-1	TRBJ1-4	TRBD1	few	TGCGCCAGCAGCTTGGGACAGGGTGATGAAAAACTGTTTTTT	CASSLGQGDEKLFF
TRBV5-6	TRBJ2-1	.	.	TGTGCCAGCAGCGCTACCAGCTGGAATGAGCAGTTCTTC	CASSATSWNEQFF
TRBV6-5	TRBJ2-7	TRBD2	few	TGTGCCAGCAGTTACGCAGCGGGGGGCGCCTACGAGCAGTACTTC	CASSYAAGGAYEQYF
TRBV6-6	TRBJ2-3	.	many	TGTGCCAGCAGTTACGGCAGCACAGATACGCAGTATTTT	CASSYGSTDTQYF
TRBV20-1	TRBJ2-5	TRBD1	once	TGCAGTGCTAGCCCCCCGACAGGGGGCGCGGAGACCCAGTACTTC	CSASPPTGGAETQYF
TRBV5-1	TRBJ1-2	.	.	TGCGCCAGCAGCTTGGAACAGGGCGAAGGCTACACCTTC	CASSLEQGEGYTF